The entry that follows covers one T cell receptor beta chain sequence. The entry originates in a study of Tregs in tolerant kidney transplant recipients. Profiled with immunoSEQ multiplex PCR; TCRdb holds only in-frame clones, not every one. In the table there are some 70,000 clones, about 89% of which are singletons. The sequencing here drew on CD4+ T cells from blood, taken before the transplant. This receptor was identified in a human donor who received a combined kidney and bone marrow transplant.

The CDR3 here is CASSSGLATIYF. The CDR3 bases are TGTGCCAGCAGCTCGGGGTTGGCCACCATATATTTT. The rearrangement joins TRBV7-8 to TRBJ1-3, with D uncertain. The CDR3 has 12 residues. The germline CDR1 and CDR2 sequences are SGHVS and FQNEAQ. Trimming stripped 4 bases from V and 9 bases from J, with 10 bases between.